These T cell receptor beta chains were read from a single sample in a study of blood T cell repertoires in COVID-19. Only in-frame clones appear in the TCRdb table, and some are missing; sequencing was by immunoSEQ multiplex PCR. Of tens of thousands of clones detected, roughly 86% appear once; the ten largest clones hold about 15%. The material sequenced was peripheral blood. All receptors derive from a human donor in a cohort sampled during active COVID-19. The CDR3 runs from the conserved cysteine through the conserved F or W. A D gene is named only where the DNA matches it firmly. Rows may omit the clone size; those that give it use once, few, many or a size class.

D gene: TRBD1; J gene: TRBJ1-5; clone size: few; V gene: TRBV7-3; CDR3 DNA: TGTGCCAGCAGCTGGGGACAGGGGGAGCCCCAGCATTTT; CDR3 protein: CASSWGQGEPQHF
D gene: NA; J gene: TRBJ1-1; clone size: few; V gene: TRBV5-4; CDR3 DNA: TGTGCCAGCAGCCGGGACTCGAACACTGAAGCTTTCTTT; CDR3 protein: CASSRDSNTEAFF
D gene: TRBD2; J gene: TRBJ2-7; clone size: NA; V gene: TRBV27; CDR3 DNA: TGTGCCACCCGTGGGAGGGTTTTCGGGGAGCAGTACTTC; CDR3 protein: CATRGRVFGEQYF
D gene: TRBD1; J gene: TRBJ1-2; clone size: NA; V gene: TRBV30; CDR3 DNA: TGTGCCTGGACTAGGGACAGGGCCCAACGAGAGTATGGCTACACCTTC; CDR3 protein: CAWTRDRAQREYGYTF
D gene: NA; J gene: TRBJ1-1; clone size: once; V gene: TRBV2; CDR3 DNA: TGTGCCAGCAGGCCTTCGGTGAACACTGAAGCTTTCTTT; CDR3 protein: CASRPSVNTEAFF
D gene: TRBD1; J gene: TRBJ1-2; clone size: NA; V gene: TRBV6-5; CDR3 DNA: TGTGCCAGCAGTCCGGACAGGGCTGGCTACACCTTC; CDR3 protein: CASSPDRAGYTF
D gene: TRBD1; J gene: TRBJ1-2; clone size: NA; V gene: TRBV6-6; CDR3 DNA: TGTGCCAGCAGTTCAGGACCGGGACAGCCCTATGGCTACACCTTC; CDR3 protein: CASSSGPGQPYGYTF
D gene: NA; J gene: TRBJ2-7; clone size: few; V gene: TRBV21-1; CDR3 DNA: TGTGCCAGCCGGCGGCAGGGAACCTACGAGCAGTACTTC; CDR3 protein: CASRRQGTYEQYF
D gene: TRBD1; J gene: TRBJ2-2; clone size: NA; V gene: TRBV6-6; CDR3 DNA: TGTGCCAGCAGCCAGCGGGACAGGGGTAGCGGGGAGCTGTTTTTT; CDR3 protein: CASSQRDRGSGELFF
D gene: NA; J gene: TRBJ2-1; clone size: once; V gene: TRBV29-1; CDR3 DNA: TGCAGCGTTGGAAAACTAGCTGGCGATGAGCAGTTCTTC; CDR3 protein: CSVGKLAGDEQFF
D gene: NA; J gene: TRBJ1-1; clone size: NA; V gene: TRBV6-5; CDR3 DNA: TGTGCCAGCACCCTTACAGGCCTGAACACTGAAGCTTTCTTT; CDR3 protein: CASTLTGLNTEAFF
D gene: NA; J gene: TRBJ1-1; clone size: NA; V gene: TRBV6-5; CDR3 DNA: TGTGCCAGCAGTAACTCGGGACAATCGAACACTGAAGCTTTCTTT; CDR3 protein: CASSNSGQSNTEAFF
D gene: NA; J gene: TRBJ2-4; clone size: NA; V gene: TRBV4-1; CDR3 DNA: TGCGCCAGCAGCCCACAGGGACTAACCTTAGCCAAAAACATTCAGTACTTC; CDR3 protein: CASSPQGLTLAKNIQYF
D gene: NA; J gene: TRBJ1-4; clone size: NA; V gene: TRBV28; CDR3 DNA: TGTGCCAGCAAGGGGTTCCTTGAAAAACTGTTTTTT; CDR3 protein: CASKGFLEKLFF
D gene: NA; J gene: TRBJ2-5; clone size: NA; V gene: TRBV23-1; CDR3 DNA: TGCGCCAGCAGAAAACGGGGTTATCAAGAGACCCAGTACTTC; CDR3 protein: CASRKRGYQETQYF
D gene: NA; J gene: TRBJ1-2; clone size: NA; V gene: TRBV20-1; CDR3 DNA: TGCAGTGCCGGGACACTGACTGGCTACACCTTC; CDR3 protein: CSAGTLTGYTF
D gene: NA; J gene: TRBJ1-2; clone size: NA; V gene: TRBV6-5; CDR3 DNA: TGTGCCAGCAGTGACTCGGACGGAGGGCTTTATGGCTACACCTTC; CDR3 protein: CASSDSDGGLYGYTF
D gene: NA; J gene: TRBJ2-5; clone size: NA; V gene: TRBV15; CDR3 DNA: TGTGCCACCAGCGGGTCAGGGTTGGAGACCCAGTACTTC; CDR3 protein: CATSGSGLETQYF
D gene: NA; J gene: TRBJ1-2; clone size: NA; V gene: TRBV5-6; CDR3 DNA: TGTGCCAGCAGCTTAAATAGCGGACAAGACTATGGCTACACCTTC; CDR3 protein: CASSLNSGQDYGYTF
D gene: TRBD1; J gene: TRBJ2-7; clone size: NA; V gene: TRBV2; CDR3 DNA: TGTGCCAGCAGTCTGGGGGGGACAGGGGCACGTGAGCAGTACTTC; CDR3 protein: CASSLGGTGAREQYF
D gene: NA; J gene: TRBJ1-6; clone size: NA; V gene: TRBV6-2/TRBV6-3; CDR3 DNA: TGTGCCAGCAGCCCCTTAGGGGTTTTACTCAATTCACCCCTCCACTTT; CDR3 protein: CASSPLGVLLNSPLHF
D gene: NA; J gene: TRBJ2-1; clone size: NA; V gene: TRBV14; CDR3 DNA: TGTGCCAGCAGCCATCCCAGGGTGGTTGCCTACAATGAGCAGTTCTTC; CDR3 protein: CASSHPRVVAYNEQFF
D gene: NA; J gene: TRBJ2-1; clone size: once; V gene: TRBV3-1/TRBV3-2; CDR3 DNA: TGTGCCAGCAGCCAACCTACGTGCCCATTCTCCTACAATGAGCAGTTCTTC; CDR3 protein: CASSQPTCPFSYNEQFF
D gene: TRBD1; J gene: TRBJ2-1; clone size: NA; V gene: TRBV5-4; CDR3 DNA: TGTGCCAGCAGCCCGAGACAGGGTATCTACAATGAGCAGTTCTTC; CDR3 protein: CASSPRQGIYNEQFF
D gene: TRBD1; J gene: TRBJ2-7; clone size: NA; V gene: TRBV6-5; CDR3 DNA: TGTGCCAGCAGTAACAGGGGGCTTTCCTACGAGCAGTACTTC; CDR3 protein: CASSNRGLSYEQYF
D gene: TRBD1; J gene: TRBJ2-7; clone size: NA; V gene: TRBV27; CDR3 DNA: TGTGCCAGCACGGACAGGGGATACGAGCAGTACTTC; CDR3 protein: CASTDRGYEQYF
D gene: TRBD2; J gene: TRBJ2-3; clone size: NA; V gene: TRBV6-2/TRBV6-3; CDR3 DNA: TGTGCCAGCAGTTACTCAACTAGCGGGGGGGATGTGGCCACAGATACGCAGTATTTT; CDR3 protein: CASSYSTSGGDVATDTQYF
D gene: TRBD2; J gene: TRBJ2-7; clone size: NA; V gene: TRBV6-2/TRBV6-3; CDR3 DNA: TGTGCCAGCAGCGGAAGCGGGGGAACCTACGAGCAGTACTTC; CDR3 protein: CASSGSGGTYEQYF
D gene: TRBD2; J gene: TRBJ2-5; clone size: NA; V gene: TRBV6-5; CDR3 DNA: TGTGCCAGCAGCTTACCTAGCGGGGGGCAAGAGACCCAGTACTTC; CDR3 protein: CASSLPSGGQETQYF
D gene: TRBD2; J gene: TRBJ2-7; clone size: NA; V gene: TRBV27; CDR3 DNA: TGTGCCAGCAGTCCCGGGGGGGCCGTCCTCCACGAGCAGTACTTC; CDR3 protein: CASSPGGAVLHEQYF
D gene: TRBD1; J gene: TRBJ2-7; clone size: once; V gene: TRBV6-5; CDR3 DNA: TGTGCCAGCAGCTCCGGGACAGGGGCTATCGACGAGCAGTACTTC; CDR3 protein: CASSSGTGAIDEQYF
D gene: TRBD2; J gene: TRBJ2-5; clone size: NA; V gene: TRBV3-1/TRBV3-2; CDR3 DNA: TGTGCCAGCAGCCAAGGAACTAGCGGGGGGGCGGAGACCCAGTACTTC; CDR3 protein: CASSQGTSGGAETQYF
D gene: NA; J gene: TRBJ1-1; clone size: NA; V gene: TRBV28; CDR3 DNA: TGTGCCAGCAGTTCTACGACAGGAAATGCTTTCTTT; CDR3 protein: CASSSTTGNAFF